The clone carrying this T cell receptor beta chain occurred a few times. The TCRbeta library incorporated unique molecular identifiers. TCRdb re-called the PCR reads with MiXCR, one entry per CDR3 protein. This repertoire shows about 270,000 distinct CDR3 sequences, 9.9% found once; its top ten account for roughly a tenth. Germline CDR1 ENHRY, CDR2 SYGVKD. The CDR3 spans 14 residues. With V trimmed by 8 bases and J by 3 bases, 7 bases remained unmatched. This entry is derived from a study of T-cell reconstitution after alpha-beta-depleted transplantation in children. The chain links TRBV10-3 to TRBJ1-5; the match to TRBD1 covers 7 bases. The starting material was PBMCs from the stem cell graft donor, obtained from the stem cell graft. The source is a human donor who donated a stem cell graft to a child with SCID. CDR3 in DNA: TGTGCCATCGGGGACAGAACGATCAATCAGCCCCAGCATTTT. It is translated as CAIGDRTINQPQHF.